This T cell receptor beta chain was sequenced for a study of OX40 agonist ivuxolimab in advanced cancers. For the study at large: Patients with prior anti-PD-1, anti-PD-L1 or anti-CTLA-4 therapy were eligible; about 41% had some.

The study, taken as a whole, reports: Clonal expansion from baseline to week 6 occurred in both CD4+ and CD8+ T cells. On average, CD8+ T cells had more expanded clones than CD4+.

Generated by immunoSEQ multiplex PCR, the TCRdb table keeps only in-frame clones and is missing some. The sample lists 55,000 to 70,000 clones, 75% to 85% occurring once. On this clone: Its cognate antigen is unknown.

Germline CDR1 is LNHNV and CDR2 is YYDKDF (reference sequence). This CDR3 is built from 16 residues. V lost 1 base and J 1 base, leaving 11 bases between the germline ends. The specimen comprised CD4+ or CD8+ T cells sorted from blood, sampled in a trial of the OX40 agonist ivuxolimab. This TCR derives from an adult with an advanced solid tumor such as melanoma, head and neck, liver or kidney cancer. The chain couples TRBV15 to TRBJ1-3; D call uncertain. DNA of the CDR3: TGTGCCACCAGCAGAGGAACGGCTTATTCTGGAAACACCATATATTTT. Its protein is CATSRGTAYSGNTIYF.